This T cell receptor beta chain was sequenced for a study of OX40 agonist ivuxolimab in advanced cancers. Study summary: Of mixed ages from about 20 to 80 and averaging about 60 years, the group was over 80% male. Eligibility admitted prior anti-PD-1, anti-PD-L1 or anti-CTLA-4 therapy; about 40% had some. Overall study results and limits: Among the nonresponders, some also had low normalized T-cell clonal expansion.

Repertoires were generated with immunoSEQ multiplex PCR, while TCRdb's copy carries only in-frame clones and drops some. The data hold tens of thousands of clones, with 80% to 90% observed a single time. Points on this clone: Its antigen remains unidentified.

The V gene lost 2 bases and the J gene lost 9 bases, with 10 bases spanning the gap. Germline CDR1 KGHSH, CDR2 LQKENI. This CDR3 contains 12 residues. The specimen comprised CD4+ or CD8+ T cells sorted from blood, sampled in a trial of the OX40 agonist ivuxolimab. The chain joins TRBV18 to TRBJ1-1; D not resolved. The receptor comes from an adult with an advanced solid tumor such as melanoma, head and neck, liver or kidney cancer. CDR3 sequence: CASSPNERQAFF. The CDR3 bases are TGTGCCAGCTCACCAAACGAGCGGCAAGCTTTCTTT.